This T cell receptor (beta chain) came from a study of blood T cells in healthy people across ages. The V and J ends lost 2 bases and 4 bases respectively, with 5 bases between them. Germline V lookup: CDR1 SQVTM, CDR2 ANQGSEA. The CDR3 is made up of 11 amino acids. Study observations and caveats: Diversity of TCR beta per million T cells declined in a roughly linear way with age. The long-lived group displayed more naive CD4+ cells, plus higher diversity, than the aged donors did. Because donor CMV status was unknown, expanded clonotype changes were possibly confounded.

The authors ran a second PCR of about 7 to 11 cycles using a sample-barcoded 5' primer and a J-beta primer mix. Tags on each cDNA molecule came from a template-switch adaptor with 12 random nucleotides. Each CDR3 protein is one row after TCRdb ran MiXCR on the 5' RACE reads. The table shows 870,000 or so distinct CDR3 sequences, with 29% occurring only once. As regards this clonotype: Its antigen is unidentified. Possible read error: a much larger clone is one base away.

Sequenced: blood. The rearrangement links TRBV29-1 to TRBJ1-2; D is unresolved. This receptor was identified in a woman of 80 years or more in good health. The CDR3 sequence is CSVEQPYGYTF. CDR3 DNA: TGCAGCGTTGAACAGCCCTATGGCTACACCTTC.